The source of this T cell receptor (beta chain) is a study of T cells in Graves' hyperthyroidism and ophthalmopathy. Overall study results and limits: Clonotypes that were expanded in thyroid above 0.001 mostly appeared in blood too.

Hyperthyroidism had been newly diagnosed in patients aged 18 to 65, and its duration was under 2 months. Germline lookup yields CDR1 GTSNPN and CDR2 SVGIG (reference sequence). This CDR3 region has 14 residues. The V segment lost 0 bases and the J segment 9 bases; nucleotides outside the gene matches: 8. What was amplified from RNA transcripts were TCR beta CDR3 regions. HTBI primers drove first-round RT-PCR of the TCR CDR3. MiXCR was run by TCRdb on the multiplex PCR reads, yielding one entry per CDR3 protein. The table shows fewer than 650,000 distinct CDR3 sequences, with more than 11% occurring only once. In this sample, this clonotype turned up many times. Its cognate antigen is unknown.

The V call is TRBV30, the J call TRBJ2-1; 7 positions match TRBD2. Sequencing input: blood. This TCR was recovered from a woman aged 25 to 45 with Graves' hyperthyroidism that later progressed to Graves' ophthalmopathy. The CDR3 here is CAWSVMRGGSEQFF. The CDR3, as DNA: TGTGCCTGGAGTGTTATGCGGGGAGGGAGTGAGCAGTTCTTC. Full variable domain (outside the CDR3, taken from reference TRBV30 and TRBJ2-1): SQTIHQWPATLVQPVGSPLSLECTVEGTSNPNLYWYRQAAGRGLQLLFYSVGIGQISSEVPQNLSASRPQDRQFILSSKKLLLSDSGFYLCAWSVMRGGSEQFFGPGTRLTVL.